The present T cell receptor (beta chain) was sequenced within a study of T-cell memory formation after mild COVID-19. At the level of the study: For the most part, TCR clusters were specific to one donor. Study conclusions and caveats: A balance of CD4 and CD8 characterized clones contracting day 15 to 85, whereas later expanders leaned CD4+. CD4+ contracting clones lay mainly in CM and EM, CD8+ ones in EMRA.

This clonotype was recorded many times. Its target is not known. V gave up 4 bases and J gave up 3 bases, with 13 bases separating them. Germline V gene lookup returns CDR1 DFQATT and CDR2 SNEGSKA (reference sequence). The CDR3 loop spans 14 amino acids. TCRdb fed the 5' RACE reads into MiXCR, producing one record per CDR3 protein. The table records 400,000 to 450,000 distinct CDR3 sequences, roughly 18% of them present only once. The V gene is TRBV20-1, the J gene TRBJ1-5, with unresolved D. The sequence came from a man younger than 35 who had mild COVID-19 (a few samples of this study predate the infection). Cell type and time point are not known. Sequences were obtained from PBMCs or a T cell subset sorted from them (not recorded which). The CDR3 coding sequence is TGCAGTGCTAACCCCTTGTCTGACAATCAGCCCCAGCATTTT. It encodes CSANPLSDNQPQHF.